This T cell receptor beta chain comes out of a study of blood T cell repertoires in COVID-19. On the study more broadly: COVID-19 samples collected from the United States, Italy and Spain covered acute and convalescent phases. PBMCs, B-cell-depleted T cells, or T cells provided the cDNA or gDNA that made up the material.

In the study's own analysis: Amplification of reference gene primers provided the estimated nucleated cell counts. Using immunoSEQ multiplex PCR, the repertoire was profiled, and TCRdb retains in-frame clones only, with some absent. V, J and clone size derive from that table, while D and trimming were established from the DNA sequence. There are over 150,000 clones in the sample; nearly 80% occur only once, and under 2% lies in the top ten. CDR3 length equals 15 residues. CDR1 and CDR2 from the germline V gene are LNHDA and SQIVND (reference sequence). The germline V and J ends were trimmed by 5 bases and 3 bases, with 16 bases remaining between them.

Material: peripheral blood. The receptor's source is a man older than 75 with acute or convalescent COVID-19. J is TRBJ1-1 and V is TRBV19; D perhaps matches TRBD1 (5 bases). The CDR3 is CASSRGDYGDTEAFF. As DNA, the CDR3 is TGTGCCAGTAGTCGCGGGGACTACGGGGACACTGAAGCTTTCTTT.